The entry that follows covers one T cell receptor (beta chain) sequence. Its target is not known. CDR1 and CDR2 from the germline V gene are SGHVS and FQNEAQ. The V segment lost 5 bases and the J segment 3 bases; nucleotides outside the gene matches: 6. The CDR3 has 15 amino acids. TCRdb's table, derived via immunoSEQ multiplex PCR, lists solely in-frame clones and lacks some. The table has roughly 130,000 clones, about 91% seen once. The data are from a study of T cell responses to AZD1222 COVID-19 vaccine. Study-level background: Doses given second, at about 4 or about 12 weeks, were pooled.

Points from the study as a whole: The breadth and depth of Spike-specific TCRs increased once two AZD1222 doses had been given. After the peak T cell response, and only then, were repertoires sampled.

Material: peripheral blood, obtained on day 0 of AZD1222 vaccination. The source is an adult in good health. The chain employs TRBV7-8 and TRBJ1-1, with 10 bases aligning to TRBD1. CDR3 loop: CASSPSTGGYTEAFF. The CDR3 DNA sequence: TGTGCCAGCAGCCCGTCGACAGGGGGCTACACTGAAGCTTTCTTT.